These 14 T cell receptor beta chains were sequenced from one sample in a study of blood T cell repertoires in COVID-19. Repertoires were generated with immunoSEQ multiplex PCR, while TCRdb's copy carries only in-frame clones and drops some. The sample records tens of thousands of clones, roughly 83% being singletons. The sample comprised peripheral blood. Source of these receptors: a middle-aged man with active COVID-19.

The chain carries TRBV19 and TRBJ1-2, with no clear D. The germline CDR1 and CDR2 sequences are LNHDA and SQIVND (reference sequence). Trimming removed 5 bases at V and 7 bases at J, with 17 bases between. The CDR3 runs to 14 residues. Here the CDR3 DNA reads TGTGCCAGTAGTCCGGAGGCGGCACTACGTGGCTACACCTTC. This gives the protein CASSPEAALRGYTF.

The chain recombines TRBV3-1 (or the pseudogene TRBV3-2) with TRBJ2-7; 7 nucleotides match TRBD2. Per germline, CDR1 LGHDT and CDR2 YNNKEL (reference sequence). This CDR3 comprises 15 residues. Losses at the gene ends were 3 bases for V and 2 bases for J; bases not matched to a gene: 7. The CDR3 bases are TGTGCCAGCAGCCAGCGTCAGGGACTACCCTACGAGCAGTACTTC. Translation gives CASSQRQGLPYEQYF.

CDR3 bases: TGTGCCAGCAGCGCCTCGGGCGGGGGATCACAGGATACGCAGTATTTT. Protein: CASSASGGGSQDTQYF. The rearrangement joins TRBV9 to TRBJ2-3; 7 bases fit TRBD2. From germline, CDR1 is SGDLS and CDR2 YYNGEE. V was pared by 3 bases and J by 6 bases, with 13 bases of the junction left unmatched. The CDR3 has 16 amino acids.

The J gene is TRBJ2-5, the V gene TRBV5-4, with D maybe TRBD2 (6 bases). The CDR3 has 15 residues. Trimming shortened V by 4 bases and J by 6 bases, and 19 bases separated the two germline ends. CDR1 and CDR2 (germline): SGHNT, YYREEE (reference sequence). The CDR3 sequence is CASSIAGGARKTQYF. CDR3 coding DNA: TGTGCCAGCAGCATTGCGGGCGGGGCGCGAAAGACCCAGTACTTC.

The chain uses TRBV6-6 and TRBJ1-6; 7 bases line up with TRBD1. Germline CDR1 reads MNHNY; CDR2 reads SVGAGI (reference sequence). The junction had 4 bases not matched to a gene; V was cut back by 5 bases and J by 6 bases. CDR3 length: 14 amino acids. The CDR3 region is CASSNRGGNSPLHF. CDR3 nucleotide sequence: TGTGCCAGCAGTAACAGGGGCGGTAATTCACCCCTCCACTTT.

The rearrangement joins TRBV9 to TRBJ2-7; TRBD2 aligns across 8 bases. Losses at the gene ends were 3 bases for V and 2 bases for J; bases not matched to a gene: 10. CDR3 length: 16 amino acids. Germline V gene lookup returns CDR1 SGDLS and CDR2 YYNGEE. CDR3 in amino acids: CASSAAGTRNAYEQYF. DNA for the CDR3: TGTGCCAGCAGCGCGGCCGGGACTAGAAATGCCTACGAGCAGTACTTC.

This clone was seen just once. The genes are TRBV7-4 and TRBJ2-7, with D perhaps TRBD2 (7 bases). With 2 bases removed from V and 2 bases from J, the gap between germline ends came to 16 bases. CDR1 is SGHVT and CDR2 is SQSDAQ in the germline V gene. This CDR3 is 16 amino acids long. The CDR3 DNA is TGTGCCAGCAGCTTAAACGTCACGGGGGGCCCCTACGAGCAGTACTTC. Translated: CASSLNVTGGPYEQYF.

Written as DNA, the CDR3 is TGTGCCAGCAGCCACAACAGGGTTTCCGCTAATGAAAAACTGTTTTTT. Its protein is CASSHNRVSANEKLFF. The chain couples TRBV7-2 to TRBJ1-4; perhaps TRBD1 as D (6 bases). From germline, CDR1 is SGHTA and CDR2 FQGNSA. V was trimmed by 5 bases and J by 3 bases, leaving 16 bases between them. This CDR3 is built from 16 residues. Variable domain in full (rest from reference TRBV7-2 and TRBJ1-4): GAGVSQSPSNKVTEKGKDVELRCDPISGHTALYWYRQSLGQGLEFLIYFQGNSAPDKSGLPSDRFSAERTGGSVSTLTIQRTQQEDSAVYLCASSHNRVSANEKLFFGSGTQLSVL.

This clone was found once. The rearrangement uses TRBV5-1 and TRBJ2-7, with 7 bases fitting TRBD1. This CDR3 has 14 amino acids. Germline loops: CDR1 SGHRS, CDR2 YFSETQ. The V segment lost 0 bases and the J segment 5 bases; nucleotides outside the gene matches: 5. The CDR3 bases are TGCGCCAGCAGCTTGGTGACAGGGTTGGACGAGCAGTACTTC. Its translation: CASSLVTGLDEQYF.

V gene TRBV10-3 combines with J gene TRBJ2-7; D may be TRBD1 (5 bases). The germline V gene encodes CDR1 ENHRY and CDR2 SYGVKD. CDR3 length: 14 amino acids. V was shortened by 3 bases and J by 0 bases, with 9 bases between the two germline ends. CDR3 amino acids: CAISDQGISYEQYF. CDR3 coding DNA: TGTGCCATCAGTGATCAGGGCATCTCCTACGAGCAGTACTTC.

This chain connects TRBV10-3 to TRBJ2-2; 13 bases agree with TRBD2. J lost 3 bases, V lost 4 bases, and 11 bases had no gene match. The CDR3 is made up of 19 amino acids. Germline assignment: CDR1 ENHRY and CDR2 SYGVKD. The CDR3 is CAISGPRTSGGPHTGELFF. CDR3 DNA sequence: TGTGCCATCAGTGGCCCCCGGACTAGCGGGGGTCCCCACACCGGGGAGCTGTTTTTT.

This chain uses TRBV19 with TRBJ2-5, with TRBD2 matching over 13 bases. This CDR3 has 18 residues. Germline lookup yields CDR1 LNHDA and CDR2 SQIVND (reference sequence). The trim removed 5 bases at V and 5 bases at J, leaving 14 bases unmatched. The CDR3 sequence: CASSRTSGGVLGRETQYF. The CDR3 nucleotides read TGTGCCAGTAGTCGGACTAGCGGGGGAGTTCTCGGGCGGGAGACCCAGTACTTC. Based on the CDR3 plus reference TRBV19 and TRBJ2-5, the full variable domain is DGGITQSPKYLFRKEGQNVTLSCEQNLNHDAMYWYRQDPGQGLRLIYYSQIVNDFQKGDIAEGYSVSREKKESFPLTVTSAQKNPTAFYLCASSRTSGGVLGRETQYFGPGTRLLVL.

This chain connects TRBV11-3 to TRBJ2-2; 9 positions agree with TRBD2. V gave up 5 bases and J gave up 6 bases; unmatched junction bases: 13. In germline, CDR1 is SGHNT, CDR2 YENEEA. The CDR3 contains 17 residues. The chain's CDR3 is CASSPNEERGAAGELFF. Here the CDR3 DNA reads TGTGCCAGCAGCCCCAACGAGGAGCGGGGGGCCGCCGGGGAGCTGTTTTTT.

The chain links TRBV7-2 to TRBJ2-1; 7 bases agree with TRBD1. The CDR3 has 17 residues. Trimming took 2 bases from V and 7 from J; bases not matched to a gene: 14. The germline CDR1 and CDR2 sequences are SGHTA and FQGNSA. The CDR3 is CASSLTPRAGGWNEQFF. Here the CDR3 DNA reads TGTGCCAGCAGCTTAACCCCGAGGGCAGGGGGTTGGAATGAGCAGTTCTTC.